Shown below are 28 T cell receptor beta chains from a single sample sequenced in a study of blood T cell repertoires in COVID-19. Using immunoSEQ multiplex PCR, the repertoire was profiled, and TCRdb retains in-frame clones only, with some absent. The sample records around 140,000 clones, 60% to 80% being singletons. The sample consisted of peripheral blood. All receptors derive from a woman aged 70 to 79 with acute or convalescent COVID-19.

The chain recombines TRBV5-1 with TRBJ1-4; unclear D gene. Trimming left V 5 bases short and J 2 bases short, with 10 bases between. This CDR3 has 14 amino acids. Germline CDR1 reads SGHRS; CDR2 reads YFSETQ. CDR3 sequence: CASRIGGTNEKLFF. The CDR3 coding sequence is TGCGCCAGCAGAATTGGAGGGACTAATGAAAAACTGTTTTTT.

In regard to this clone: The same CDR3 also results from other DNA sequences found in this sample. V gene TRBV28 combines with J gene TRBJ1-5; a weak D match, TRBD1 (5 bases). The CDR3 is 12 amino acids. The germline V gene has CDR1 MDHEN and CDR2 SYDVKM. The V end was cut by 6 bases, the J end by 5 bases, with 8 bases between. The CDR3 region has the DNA TGTGCCAGCAGCCAGGGCCATCAGCCCCAGCATTTT. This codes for CASSQGHQPQHF.

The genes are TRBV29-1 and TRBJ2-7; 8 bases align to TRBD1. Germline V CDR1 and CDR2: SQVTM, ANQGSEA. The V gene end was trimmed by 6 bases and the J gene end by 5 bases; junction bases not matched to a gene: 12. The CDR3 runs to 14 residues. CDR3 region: CSVRGPGQVHEQYF. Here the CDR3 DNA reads TGCAGCGTGAGGGGGCCGGGACAGGTCCACGAGCAGTACTTC.

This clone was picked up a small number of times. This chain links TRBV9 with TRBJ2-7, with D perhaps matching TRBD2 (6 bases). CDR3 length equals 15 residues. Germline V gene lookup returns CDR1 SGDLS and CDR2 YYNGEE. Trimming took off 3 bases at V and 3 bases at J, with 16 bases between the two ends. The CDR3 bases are TGTGCCAGCAGCGCCCAAATCGGGGGAGGCTACGAGCAGTACTTC. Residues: CASSAQIGGGYEQYF.

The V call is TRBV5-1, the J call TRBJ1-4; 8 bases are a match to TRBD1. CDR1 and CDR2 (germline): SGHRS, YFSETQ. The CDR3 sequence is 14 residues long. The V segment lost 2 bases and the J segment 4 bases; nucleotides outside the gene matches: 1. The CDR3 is CASSFGQGNEKLFF. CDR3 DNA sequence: TGCGCCAGCAGCTTTGGACAGGGTAATGAAAAACTGTTTTTT.

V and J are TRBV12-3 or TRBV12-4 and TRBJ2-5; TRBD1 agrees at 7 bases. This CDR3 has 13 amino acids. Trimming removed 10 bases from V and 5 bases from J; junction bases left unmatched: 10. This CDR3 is CATVDRLGETQYF. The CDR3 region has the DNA TGTGCCACGGTGGACAGGCTCGGGGAGACCCAGTACTTC.

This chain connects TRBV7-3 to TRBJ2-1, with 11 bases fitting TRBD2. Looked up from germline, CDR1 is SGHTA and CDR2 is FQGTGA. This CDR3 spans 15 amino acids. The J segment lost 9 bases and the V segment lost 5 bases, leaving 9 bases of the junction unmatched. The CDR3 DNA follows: TGTGCCAGCAGCCCAACTAGCGGGAGTTCTGGTGAGCAGTTCTTC. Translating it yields CASSPTSGSSGEQFF.

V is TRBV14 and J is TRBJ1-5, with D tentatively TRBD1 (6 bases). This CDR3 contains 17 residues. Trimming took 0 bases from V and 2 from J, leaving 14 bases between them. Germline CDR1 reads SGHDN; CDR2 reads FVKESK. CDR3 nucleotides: TGTGCCAGCAGCCAAGATGGGCGGGCAGGGGGCAATCAGCCCCAGCATTTT. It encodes CASSQDGRAGGNQPQHF.

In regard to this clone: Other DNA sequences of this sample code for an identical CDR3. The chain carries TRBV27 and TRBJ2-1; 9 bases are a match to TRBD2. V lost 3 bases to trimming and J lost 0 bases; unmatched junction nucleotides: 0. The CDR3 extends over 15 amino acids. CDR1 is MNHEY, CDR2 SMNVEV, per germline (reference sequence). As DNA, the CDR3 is TGTGCCAGCAGTTTTAGCGGGAGCTCCTACAATGAGCAGTTCTTC. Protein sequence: CASSFSGSSYNEQFF.

The CDR3 is CASSLRTGEGDEQYF. The CDR3 DNA sequence: TGTGCCAGCAGCCTACGGACAGGGGAGGGCGACGAGCAGTACTTC. This sequence joins TRBV5-8 and TRBJ2-7, with 9 bases fitting TRBD1. From germline, CDR1 is SGHTS and CDR2 YDEGEE. V was pared by 4 bases and J by 5 bases, with 10 bases of the junction left unmatched. The CDR3 is 15 amino acids.

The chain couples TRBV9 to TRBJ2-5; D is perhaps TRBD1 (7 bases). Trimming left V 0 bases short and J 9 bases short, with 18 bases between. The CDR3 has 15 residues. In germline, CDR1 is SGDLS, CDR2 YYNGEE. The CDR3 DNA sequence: TGTGCCAGCAGCGTAGAGGGTCAGGGGGGAGCGCCCCAGTACTTC. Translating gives CASSVEGQGGAPQYF.

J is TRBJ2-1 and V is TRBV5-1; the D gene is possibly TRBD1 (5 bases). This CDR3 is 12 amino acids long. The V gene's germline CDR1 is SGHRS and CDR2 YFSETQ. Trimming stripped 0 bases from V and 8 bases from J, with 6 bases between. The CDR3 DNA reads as TGCGCCAGCAGCTTGGAACAGGATGAGCAGTTCTTC. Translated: CASSLEQDEQFF.

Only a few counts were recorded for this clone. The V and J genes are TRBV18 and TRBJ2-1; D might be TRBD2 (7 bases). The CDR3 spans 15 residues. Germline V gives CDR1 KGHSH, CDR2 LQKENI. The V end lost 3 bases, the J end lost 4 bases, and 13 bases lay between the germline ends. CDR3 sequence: CASSPGASGYNEQFF. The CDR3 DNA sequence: TGTGCCAGCTCACCGGGGGCTAGCGGTTACAATGAGCAGTTCTTC. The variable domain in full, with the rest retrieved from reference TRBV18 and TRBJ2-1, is NAGVMQNPRHLVRRRGQEARLRCSPMKGHSHVYWYRQLPEEGLKFMVYLQKENIIDESGMPKERFSAEFPKEGPSILRIQQVVRGDSAAYFCASSPGASGYNEQFFGPGTRLTVL.

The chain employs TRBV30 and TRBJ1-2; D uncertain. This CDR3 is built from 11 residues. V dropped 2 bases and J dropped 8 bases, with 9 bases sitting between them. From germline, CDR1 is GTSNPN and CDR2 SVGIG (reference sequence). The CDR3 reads CAWSSLLGYTF. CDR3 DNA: TGTGCCTGGAGTTCCCTTCTGGGCTACACCTTC.

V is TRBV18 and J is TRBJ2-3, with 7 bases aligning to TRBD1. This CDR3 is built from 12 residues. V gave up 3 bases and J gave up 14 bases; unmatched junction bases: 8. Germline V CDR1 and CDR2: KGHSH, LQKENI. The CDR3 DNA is TGTGCCAGCTCACCCGGGACAGCCCTTCCGTATTTT. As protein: CASSPGTALPYF.

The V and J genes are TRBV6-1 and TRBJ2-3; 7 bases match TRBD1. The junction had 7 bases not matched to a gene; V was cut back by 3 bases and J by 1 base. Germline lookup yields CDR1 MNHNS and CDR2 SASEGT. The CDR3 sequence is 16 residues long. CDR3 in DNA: TGTGCCAGCAGTGATGGACAGGCAATCGGCACAGATACGCAGTATTTT. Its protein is CASSDGQAIGTDTQYF.

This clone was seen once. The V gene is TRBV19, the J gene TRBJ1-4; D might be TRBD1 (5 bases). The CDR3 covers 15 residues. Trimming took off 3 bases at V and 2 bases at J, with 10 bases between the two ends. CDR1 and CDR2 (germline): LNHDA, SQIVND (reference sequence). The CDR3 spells CASSIGGITNEKLFF. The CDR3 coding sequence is TGTGCCAGTAGTATTGGGGGGATCACTAATGAAAAACTGTTTTTT.

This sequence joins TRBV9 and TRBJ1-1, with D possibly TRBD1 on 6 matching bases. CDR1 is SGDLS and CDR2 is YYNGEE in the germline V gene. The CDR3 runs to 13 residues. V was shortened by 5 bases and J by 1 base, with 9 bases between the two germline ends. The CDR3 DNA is TGTGCCAGCAGACCACAGGGGAACACTGAAGCTTTCTTT. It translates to CASRPQGNTEAFF.

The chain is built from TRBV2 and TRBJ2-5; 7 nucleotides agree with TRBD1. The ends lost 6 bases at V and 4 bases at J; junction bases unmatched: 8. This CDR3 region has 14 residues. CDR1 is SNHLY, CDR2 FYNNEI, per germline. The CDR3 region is CASSLGQALETQYF. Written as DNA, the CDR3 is TGTGCCAGCAGCTTAGGACAGGCTCTAGAGACCCAGTACTTC.

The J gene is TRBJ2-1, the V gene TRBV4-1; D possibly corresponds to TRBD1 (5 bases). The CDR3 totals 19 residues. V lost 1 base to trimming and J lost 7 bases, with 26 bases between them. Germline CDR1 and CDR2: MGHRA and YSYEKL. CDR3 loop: CASSQVQGARTLRGNEQFF. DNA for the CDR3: TGCGCCAGCAGCCAAGTTCAAGGTGCTCGGACCTTAAGGGGAAATGAGCAGTTCTTC.

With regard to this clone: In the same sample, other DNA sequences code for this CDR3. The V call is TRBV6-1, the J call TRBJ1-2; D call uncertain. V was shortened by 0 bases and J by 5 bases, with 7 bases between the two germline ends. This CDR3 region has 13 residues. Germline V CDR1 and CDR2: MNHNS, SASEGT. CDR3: CASSEAGRYGYTF. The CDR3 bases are TGTGCCAGCAGTGAAGCAGGGAGATATGGCTACACCTTC.

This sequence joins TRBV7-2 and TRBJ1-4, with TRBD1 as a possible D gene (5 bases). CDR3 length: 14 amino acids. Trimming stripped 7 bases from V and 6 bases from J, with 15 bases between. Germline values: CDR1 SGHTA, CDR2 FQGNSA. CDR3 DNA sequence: TGTGCCAGCACCGAGTGGGCAGGGCATGAAAAACTGTTTTTT. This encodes CASTEWAGHEKLFF.

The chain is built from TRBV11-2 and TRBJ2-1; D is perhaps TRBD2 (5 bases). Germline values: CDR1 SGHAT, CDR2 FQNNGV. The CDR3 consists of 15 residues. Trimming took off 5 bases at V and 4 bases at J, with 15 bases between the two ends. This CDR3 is CASSPQSSGYNEQFF. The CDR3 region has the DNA TGTGCCAGCAGCCCCCAGTCCTCGGGGTACAATGAGCAGTTCTTC.

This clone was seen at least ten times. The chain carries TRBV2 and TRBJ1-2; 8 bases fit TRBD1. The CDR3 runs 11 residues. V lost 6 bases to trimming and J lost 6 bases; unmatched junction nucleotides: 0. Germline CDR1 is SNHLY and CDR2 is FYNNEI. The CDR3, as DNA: TGTGCCAGCAGGACAGGGGATGGCTACACCTTC. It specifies CASRTGDGYTF.

The CDR3 DNA is TGTGCCAGCAGCTTGGAGCCGGGACAACCCTACGAGCAGTACTTC. Translation gives CASSLEPGQPYEQYF. This chain connects TRBV5-4 to TRBJ2-7, with a tentative D call TRBD1 (6 bases). The CDR3 covers 15 residues. With 0 bases removed from V and 2 bases from J, the gap between germline ends came to 12 bases. The germline V gene has CDR1 SGHNT and CDR2 YYREEE (reference sequence).

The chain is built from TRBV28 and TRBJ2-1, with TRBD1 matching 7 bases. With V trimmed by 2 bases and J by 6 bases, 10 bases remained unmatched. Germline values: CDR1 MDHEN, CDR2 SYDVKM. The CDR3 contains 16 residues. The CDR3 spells CASSLTAGGRVNEQFF. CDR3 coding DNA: TGTGCCAGCAGTTTAACGGCAGGGGGAAGGGTCAATGAGCAGTTCTTC.

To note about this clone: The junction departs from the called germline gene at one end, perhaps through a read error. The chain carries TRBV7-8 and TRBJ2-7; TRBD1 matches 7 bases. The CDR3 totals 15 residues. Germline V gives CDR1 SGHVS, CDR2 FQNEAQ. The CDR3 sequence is CASSLTTGTSYEQHF. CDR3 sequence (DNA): TGTGCCAGCAGCTTAACGACAGGGACCTCCTACGAGCAGCACTTC.

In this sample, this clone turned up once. This CDR3 is CASSSGTGYNSPLHF. The CDR3 nucleotides read TGTGCCAGCAGTTCTGGGACAGGGTATAATTCACCCCTCCACTTT. The chain couples TRBV6-6 to TRBJ1-6, with 9 bases fitting TRBD1. Germline trimming cut 4 bases from V and 4 bases from J; bases unmatched to any gene: 2. The CDR3 has 15 residues. From germline, CDR1 is MNHNY and CDR2 SVGAGI (reference sequence).